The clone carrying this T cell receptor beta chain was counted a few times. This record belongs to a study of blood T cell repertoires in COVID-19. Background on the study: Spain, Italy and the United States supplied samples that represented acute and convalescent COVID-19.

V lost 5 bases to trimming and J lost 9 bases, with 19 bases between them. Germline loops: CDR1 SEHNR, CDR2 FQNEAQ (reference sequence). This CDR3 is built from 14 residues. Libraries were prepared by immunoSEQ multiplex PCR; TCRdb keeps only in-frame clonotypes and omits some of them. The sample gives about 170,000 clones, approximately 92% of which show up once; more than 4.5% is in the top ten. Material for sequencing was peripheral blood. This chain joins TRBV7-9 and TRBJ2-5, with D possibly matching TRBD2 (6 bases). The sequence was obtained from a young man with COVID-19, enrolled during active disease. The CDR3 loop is CASSTAWAGTPQYF. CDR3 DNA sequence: TGTGCCAGCAGCACCGCGTGGGCGGGAACGCCCCAGTACTTC.